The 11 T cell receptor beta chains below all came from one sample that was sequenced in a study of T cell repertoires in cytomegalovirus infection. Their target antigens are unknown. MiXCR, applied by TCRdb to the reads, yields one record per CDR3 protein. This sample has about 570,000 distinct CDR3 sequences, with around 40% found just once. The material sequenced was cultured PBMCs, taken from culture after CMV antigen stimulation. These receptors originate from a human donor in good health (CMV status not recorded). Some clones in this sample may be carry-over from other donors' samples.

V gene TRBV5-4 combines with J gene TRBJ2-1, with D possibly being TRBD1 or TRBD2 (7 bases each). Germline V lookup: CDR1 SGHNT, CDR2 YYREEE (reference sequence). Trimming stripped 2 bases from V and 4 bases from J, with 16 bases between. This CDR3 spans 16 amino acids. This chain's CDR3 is CASSLSGTAGYNEQFF. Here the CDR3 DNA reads TGTGCCAGCAGCTTATCCGGGACAGCGGGGTACAATGAGCAGTTCTTC.

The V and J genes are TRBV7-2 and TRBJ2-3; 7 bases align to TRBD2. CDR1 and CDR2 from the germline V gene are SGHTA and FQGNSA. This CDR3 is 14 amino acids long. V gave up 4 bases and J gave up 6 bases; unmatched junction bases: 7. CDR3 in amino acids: CASSSEGGWDTQYF. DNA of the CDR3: TGTGCCAGCAGCTCAGAGGGAGGGTGGGATACGCAGTATTTT.

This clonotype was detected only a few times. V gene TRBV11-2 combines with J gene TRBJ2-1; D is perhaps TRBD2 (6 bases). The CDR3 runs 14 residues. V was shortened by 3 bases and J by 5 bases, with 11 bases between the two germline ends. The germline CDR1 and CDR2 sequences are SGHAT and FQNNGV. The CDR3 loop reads CASSLGGANNEQFF. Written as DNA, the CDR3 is TGTGCCAGCAGCTTGGGGGGAGCCAACAATGAGCAGTTCTTC.

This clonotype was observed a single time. The CDR3 region has the DNA TGTGCCAGCACCTCGGGACAATTGAACACTGAAGCTTTCTTT. Its translation: CASTSGQLNTEAFF. The chain links TRBV5-3 to TRBJ1-1, with D possibly TRBD1 on 6 matching bases. TRBV5-3 is marked as an open reading frame, function uncertain. There are 14 residues in the CDR3. Trimming pared 8 bases from V and 0 bases from J, leaving 14 bases between.

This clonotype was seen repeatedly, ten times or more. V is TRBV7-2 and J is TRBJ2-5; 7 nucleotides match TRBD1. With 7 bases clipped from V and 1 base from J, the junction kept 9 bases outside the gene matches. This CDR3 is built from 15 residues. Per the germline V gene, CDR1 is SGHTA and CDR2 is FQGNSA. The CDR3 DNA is TGTGCCAGCACCCTCCAGGGGACAGTCCAAGAGACCCAGTACTTC. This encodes CASTLQGTVQETQYF. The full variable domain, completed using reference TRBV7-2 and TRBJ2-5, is GAGVSQSPSNKVTEKGKDVELRCDPISGHTALYWYRQSLGQGLEFLIYFQGNSAPDKSGLPSDRFSAERTGGSVSTLTIQRTQQEDSAVYLCASTLQGTVQETQYFGPGTRLLVL.

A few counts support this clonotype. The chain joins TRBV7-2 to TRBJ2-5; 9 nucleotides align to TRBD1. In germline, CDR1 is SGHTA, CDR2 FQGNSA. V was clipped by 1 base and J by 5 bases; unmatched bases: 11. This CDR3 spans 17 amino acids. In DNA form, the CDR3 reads TGTGCCAGCAGCTTAGGGATACAGGGGGCGCTCGGGGAGACCCAGTACTTC. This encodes CASSLGIQGALGETQYF.

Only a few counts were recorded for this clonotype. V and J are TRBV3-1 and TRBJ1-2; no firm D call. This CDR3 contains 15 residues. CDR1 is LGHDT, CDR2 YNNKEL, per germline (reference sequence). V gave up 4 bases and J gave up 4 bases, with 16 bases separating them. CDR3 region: CASSLGLAMLYGYTF. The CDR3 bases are TGTGCCAGCAGCCTGGGCCTGGCTATGCTCTATGGCTACACCTTC.

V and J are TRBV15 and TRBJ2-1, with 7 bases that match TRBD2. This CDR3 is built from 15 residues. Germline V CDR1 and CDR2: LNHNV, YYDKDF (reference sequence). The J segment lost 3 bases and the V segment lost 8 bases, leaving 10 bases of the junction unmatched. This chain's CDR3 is CATRLEGGRYNEQFF. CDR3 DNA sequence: TGTGCCACCCGACTTGAGGGAGGGCGCTACAATGAGCAGTTCTTC.

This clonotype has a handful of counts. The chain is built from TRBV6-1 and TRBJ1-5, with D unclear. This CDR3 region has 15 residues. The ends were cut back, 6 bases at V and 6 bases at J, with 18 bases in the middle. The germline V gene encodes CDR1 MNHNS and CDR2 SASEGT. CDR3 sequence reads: CASRLGVLTIQPQHF. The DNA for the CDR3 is TGTGCCAGCAGACTAGGAGTATTGACCATTCAGCCCCAGCATTTT.

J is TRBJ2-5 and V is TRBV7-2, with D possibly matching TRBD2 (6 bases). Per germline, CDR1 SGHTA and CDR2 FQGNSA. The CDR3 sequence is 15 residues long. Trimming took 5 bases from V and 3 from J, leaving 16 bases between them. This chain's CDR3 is CASSAVGGWKETQYF. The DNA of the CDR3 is TGTGCCAGCAGCGCAGTGGGAGGCTGGAAAGAGACCCAGTACTTC.

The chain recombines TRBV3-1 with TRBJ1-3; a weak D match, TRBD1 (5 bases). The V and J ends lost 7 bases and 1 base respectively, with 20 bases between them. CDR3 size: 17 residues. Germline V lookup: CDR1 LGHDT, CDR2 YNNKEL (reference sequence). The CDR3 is CASTPSNGDLSGNTIYF. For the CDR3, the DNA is TGTGCCAGCACCCCATCCAACGGGGACTTATCTGGAAACACCATATATTTT.